This TCR beta chain was identified during a study of T cells in women clearing cervical HPV infection. About this clone: The read ends 3 residues early relative to the CDR3; the germline J gene fills the gap.

Sequenced by immunoSEQ multiplex PCR; TCRdb stores in-frame clones only, minus some. This sample's clone table lists about 26,000 clones. Germline lookup yields CDR1 LNHDA and CDR2 SQIVND (reference sequence). This CDR3 is built from 13 residues. This TCR derives from a woman aged 18-70 years with a cervical HPV16 infection that either progressed to CIN3+ or cleared (not recorded which). The V and J genes are TRBV19 and TRBJ1-1, with D perhaps TRBD1 (5 bases). The sequencing input was blood buffy coat. The CDR3 loop reads CASRRSGGMVAFF. The CDR3 DNA, read in part, is TGTGCCAGTCGTCGCTCTGGGGGGATGGTA.